The 3 T cell receptor beta chains given below trace back to one sample, sequenced in a study of blood T cell repertoires in COVID-19. Assay: immunoSEQ multiplex PCR; the TCRdb copy retains only in-frame clones and omits some. The data hold 200,000 to 250,000 clones, with almost 85% observed a single time. Sequencing input: PBMCs or T cells enriched from blood (not recorded which). All receptors derive from a man aged 40-49 years who had recovered from COVID-19.

This chain uses TRBV6-5 with TRBJ2-1, with TRBD1 matching 7 bases. V was clipped by 7 bases and J by 9 bases; unmatched bases: 3. The length of the CDR3 is 11 residues. The germline V gene encodes CDR1 MNHEY and CDR2 SVGAGI. CDR3 bases: TGTGCCAGCACCGACAGGGTTGAGCAGTTCTTC. Translated, it gives CASTDRVEQFF.

J is TRBJ2-5 and V is TRBV24-1; 8 nucleotides line up with TRBD2. The germline V gene encodes CDR1 KGHDR and CDR2 SFDVKD. Germline trimming cut 9 bases from V and 4 bases from J; bases unmatched to any gene: 9. The CDR3 extends over 14 amino acids. The CDR3, as DNA: TGTGCCACCCGGCAGGCGGGGGGCGGAGAGACCCAGTACTTC. Protein: CATRQAGGGETQYF.

This clone came up once. The chain combines TRBV25-1 with TRBJ1-6; D perhaps matches TRBD1 (6 bases). The germline V and J ends were trimmed by 3 bases and 7 bases, with 13 bases remaining between them. This CDR3 comprises 15 residues. Germline CDR1 MGHDK, CDR2 SYGVNS. This CDR3 is CASSEAGARNSPLHF. CDR3 sequence (DNA): TGTGCCAGCAGTGAGGCGGGGGCACGGAATTCACCCCTCCACTTT.